The 2 T cell receptor beta chains reported below all come from one sample, sequenced in a study of CD8+CD57+ T cells in acquired aplastic anemia. Using genomic DNA as the template, TCR beta VDJ and CDR3 profiling was carried out. TCRdb reprocessed the reads with MiXCR, giving one entry per CDR3 protein. The table shows 260,000 or so distinct CDR3 sequences, with around 45% occurring only once. Patients picked for sequencing had shown CD8+CD57+ cell expansion detected by flow cytometry. Sequenced: sorted CD4+, CD8+, or CD8+CD57+ T cells (not recorded which) from PBMCs. The receptors derive from a human donor with aplastic anemia.

This clonotype appeared once. The chain combines TRBV24-1 with TRBJ1-2; no reliable D call. V lost 0 bases, J lost 4 bases, and 17 bases lay in between. Per the germline V gene, CDR1 is KGHDR and CDR2 is SFDVKD. This CDR3 comprises 17 residues. Written as DNA, the CDR3 is TGTGCCACCAGTGATTTGAGGTATAGATTATTGACCTATGGCTACACCTTC. The encoded protein is CATSDLRYRLLTYGYTF.

The chain employs TRBV20-1 and TRBJ2-7; no clear D gene. V was clipped by 3 bases and J by 1 base, with 1 base between them. There are 10 residues in the CDR3. Germline CDR1 and CDR2: DFQATT and SNEGSKA (reference sequence). The CDR3 is CSASSYEQYF. The DNA for the CDR3 is TGCAGTGCTAGTTCCTACGAGCAGTACTTC.